This T cell receptor (beta chain) was retrieved from a study of control samples from healthy donors and cancer patients. This clone occurred once. Germline V gene data show CDR1 as LNHDA and CDR2 as SQIVND (reference sequence). Between the trimmed V and J ends, which lost 5 bases and 6 bases, there was a span of 16 bases. The CDR3 is 14 residues long. Repertoires were generated with immunoSEQ multiplex PCR, while TCRdb's copy carries only in-frame clones and drops some. The profile shows 85,000 to 90,000 clones, roughly nine tenths of them singletons. The specimen sequenced was blood. The chain joins TRBV19 to TRBJ1-2, with D uncertain. The source of this sequence is a man in his thirties or forties in good health. The CDR3 here is CASSALGPADGYTF. CDR3 DNA sequence: TGTGCCAGTAGTGCTTTAGGGCCCGCCGATGGCTACACCTTC.